These 29 T cell receptor beta chains originate from one sample sequenced in a study of CXCR3-negative and CXCR3-positive naive CD8 T cells. All TRB cDNA libraries came from 5' RACE performed with UMI labels. From the 5' RACE reads, TCRdb lists one entry per CDR3 protein and no DNA. The listing contains some 130,000 distinct CDR3 sequences. The sample was naive CXCR3- CD8+ T cells from blood. Specified subset: CD45RO-CCR7+CD27+CD95- naive CD8+ T cells lacking CXCR3 (TNR3-). The receptor set was obtained from a human donor in good health. Some clones in this sample may be carry-over from other donors' samples.

The chain couples TRBV29-1 to TRBJ2-7. Germline CDR1 reads SQVTM; CDR2 reads ANQGSEA. The CDR3 runs 13 residues. CDR3 sequence reads: CSTRPDDSYEQYF.

The chain couples TRBV20-1 to TRBJ2-7; no DNA is available, so the TRBD1 call from TCRdb remains unchecked. CDR1 is DFQATT and CDR2 is SNEGSKA in the germline V gene (reference sequence). The CDR3 spans 16 residues. The CDR3 is CSADAPTGARDYEQYF.

The chain carries TRBV28 and TRBJ2-7; TCRdb designates TRBD1, a call that cannot be tested without DNA. Germline V lookup: CDR1 MDHEN, CDR2 SYDVKM. This CDR3 spans 11 amino acids. CDR3 sequence reads: CASRTGYEQYF.

The chain has TRBV28 and TRBJ2-1; TCRdb outputs TRBD2, but without DNA this stays unchecked. This CDR3 has 17 residues. Per germline, CDR1 MDHEN and CDR2 SYDVKM. CDR3 protein: CASSFGLAGVLGNEQFF.

The rearrangement links TRBV20-1 to TRBJ2-1. Germline values: CDR1 DFQATT, CDR2 SNEGSKA (reference sequence). CDR3 length: 12 amino acids. The CDR3 region is CSARGSGNEQFF.

J is TRBJ2-2 and V is TRBV29-1; TCRdb selects TRBD2, and the lack of DNA leaves this call unchecked. CDR1 is SQVTM, CDR2 ANQGSEA, per germline. The CDR3 has 13 residues. The CDR3 reads CSVEEGATGELFF.

This rearrangement joins TRBV9 to TRBJ2-7. The germline gives CDR1 SGDLS, CDR2 YYNGEE. The CDR3 has 14 amino acids. The CDR3 loop is CASSVEGYSYEQYF.

This sequence joins TRBV15 and TRBJ2-7. Germline CDR1 LNHNV, CDR2 YYDKDF (reference sequence). The CDR3 has 14 residues. The CDR3 is CATSRDHSSYEQYF.

This sequence joins TRBV28 and TRBJ2-7; TCRdb picks TRBD2, but there is no DNA to check that call. The CDR3 runs to 16 residues. From germline, CDR1 is MDHEN and CDR2 SYDVKM. This CDR3 reads CASSSTTSGRNYEQYF.

V usage is TRBV5-1 and J usage is TRBJ2-2. The germline gives CDR1 SGHRS, CDR2 YFSETQ. The CDR3 totals 14 residues. The CDR3 spells CASSPTSNTGELFF.

This chain joins TRBV12-5 and TRBJ2-5. CDR3 size: 15 residues. Germline values: CDR1 LGHNT, CDR2 FRNRAP. The chain's CDR3 is CASGLGEAGISTQYF.

The genes are TRBV30 and TRBJ2-2; TCRdb indicates TRBD2, and absent DNA this call remains unverified. CDR1 and CDR2 (germline): GTSNPN, SVGIG (reference sequence). CDR3 length equals 13 residues. The CDR3 protein is CAWSPSLPGELFF.

The chain combines TRBV5-5 with TRBJ2-3; TCRdb gives TRBD2 as the D gene, but with no DNA this cannot be confirmed. CDR1 SGHKS and CDR2 YYEKEE come from the germline V gene (reference sequence). The CDR3 length is 17 residues. This CDR3 is CASSPFSSGFSTDTQYF.

The chain couples TRBV27 to TRBJ2-2; with no DNA, the TCRdb D assignment of TRBD2 cannot be verified. CDR3 length: 14 residues. Germline CDR1 and CDR2: MNHEY and SMNVEV (reference sequence). The CDR3: CASSKGTATGELFF.

The rearrangement links TRBV4-1 to TRBJ1-5. The CDR3 loop spans 13 amino acids. The germline V gene has CDR1 MGHRA and CDR2 YSYEKL. The CDR3 sequence is CASSQGRDQPQHF.

The V and J genes are TRBV15 and TRBJ1-5; checking the TCRdb D call of TRBD1 is not possible without DNA. CDR3 length: 14 residues. CDR1 and CDR2 from the germline V gene are LNHNV and YYDKDF (reference sequence). CDR3 region: CATSWDRASQPQHF.

This chain uses TRBV7-3 with TRBJ1-2. This CDR3 has 13 residues. Germline CDR1 and CDR2: SGHTA and FQGTGA. This chain's CDR3 is CASSLGGASGYTF.

J is TRBJ2-7 and V is TRBV7-6. The germline gives CDR1 SGHVS, CDR2 FNYEAQ. This CDR3 has 13 amino acids. This chain's CDR3 is CASSLPHSYEQYF.

The chain employs TRBV4-1 and TRBJ2-1; there is no DNA to check the TCRdb D call of TRBD2. The CDR3 consists of 14 residues. Germline V CDR1 and CDR2: MGHRA, YSYEKL. CDR3 sequence reads: CASSQGPGPNEQFF.

The chain joins TRBV7-6 to TRBJ1-1; checking the TCRdb D call of TRBD1 is not possible without DNA. The CDR3 is made up of 17 amino acids. Germline-derived CDR1 and CDR2 are SGHVS and FNYEAQ. This CDR3 reads CASSQLGGGLSGTEAFF.

The chain combines TRBV7-6 with TRBJ2-3. This CDR3 is 15 amino acids long. Germline V gives CDR1 SGHVS, CDR2 FNYEAQ. The CDR3 here is CASSLDRLYTDTQYF.

V usage is TRBV4-3 and J usage is TRBJ1-2. The CDR3 has 14 residues. Germline V lookup: CDR1 LGHNA, CDR2 YSLEER. This chain's CDR3 is CASSRKGEDYGYTF.

This chain uses TRBV3-2 with TRBJ1-5; TCRdb outputs TRBD1, but without DNA this stays unchecked. TRBV3-2 is labeled a pseudogene. The length of the CDR3 is 13 residues. CDR3 amino acids: CAIRRGINQPQHF.

The chain uses TRBV4-3 and TRBJ2-7; the TCRdb D gene call, TRBD2, has no DNA to confirm it. Per germline, CDR1 LGHNA and CDR2 YSLEER. The CDR3 is made up of 14 amino acids. This chain's CDR3 is CASSQDRSYYEQYF.

This sequence joins TRBV27 and TRBJ1-2. Germline V CDR1 and CDR2: MNHEY, SMNVEV (reference sequence). This CDR3 spans 14 amino acids. The CDR3 protein is CASSFAGWDYGYTF.

V gene TRBV7-9 combines with J gene TRBJ2-7; with no DNA, the TCRdb D assignment of TRBD1 cannot be verified. The CDR3 is 15 amino acids. Germline V CDR1 and CDR2: SEHNR, FQNEAQ (reference sequence). The CDR3 reads CASSLVRGGSYEQYF.

The gene calls are TRBV15 and TRBJ2-1; TCRdb indicates TRBD1, and absent DNA this call remains unverified. The length of the CDR3 is 17 residues. The germline gives CDR1 LNHNV, CDR2 YYDKDF (reference sequence). The CDR3 loop is CATSRERDPSFYNEQFF.

This sequence joins TRBV11-2 and TRBJ2-7. The germline CDR1 and CDR2 sequences are SGHAT and FQNNGV. This CDR3 has 13 residues. CDR3: CASSLVQWYEQYF.

The rearrangement uses TRBV9 and TRBJ2-3; TCRdb reports TRBD2, a call that lacks DNA to check it against. CDR3 size: 16 residues. Germline CDR1 is SGDLS and CDR2 is YYNGEE. This CDR3 is CASSPTSGSSTDTQYF. The full variable domain, in which reference TRBV9 and TRBJ2-3 provide the parts outside the CDR3, is DSGVTQTPKHLITATGQRVTLRCSPRSGDLSVYWYQQSLDQGLQFLIQYYNGEERAKGNILERFSAQQFPDLHSELNLSSLELGDSALYFCASSPTSGSSTDTQYFGPGTRLTVL.